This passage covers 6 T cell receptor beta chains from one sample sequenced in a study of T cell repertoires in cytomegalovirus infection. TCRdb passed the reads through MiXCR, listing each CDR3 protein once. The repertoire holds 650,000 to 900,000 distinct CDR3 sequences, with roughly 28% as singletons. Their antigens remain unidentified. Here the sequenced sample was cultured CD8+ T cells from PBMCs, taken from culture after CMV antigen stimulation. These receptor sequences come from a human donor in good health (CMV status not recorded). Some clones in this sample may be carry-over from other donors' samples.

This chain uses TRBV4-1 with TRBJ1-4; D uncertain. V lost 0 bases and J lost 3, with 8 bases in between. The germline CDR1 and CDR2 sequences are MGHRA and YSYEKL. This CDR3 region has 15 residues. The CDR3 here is CASSQDPVSNEKLFF. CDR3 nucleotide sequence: TGCGCCAGCAGCCAAGATCCGGTCTCTAATGAAAAACTGTTTTTT.

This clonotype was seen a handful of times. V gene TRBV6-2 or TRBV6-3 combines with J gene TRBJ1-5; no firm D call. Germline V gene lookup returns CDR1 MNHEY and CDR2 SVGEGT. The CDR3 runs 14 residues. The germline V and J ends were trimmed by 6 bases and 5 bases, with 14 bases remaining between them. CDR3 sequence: CASRGRDSYQPQHF. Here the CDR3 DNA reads TGTGCCAGCAGGGGAAGAGATTCCTATCAGCCCCAGCATTTT.

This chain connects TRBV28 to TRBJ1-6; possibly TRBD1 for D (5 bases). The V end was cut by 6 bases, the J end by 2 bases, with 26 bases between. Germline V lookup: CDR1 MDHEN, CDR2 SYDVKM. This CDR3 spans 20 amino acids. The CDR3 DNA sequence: TGTGCCAGCAGACCCTTGACCGGCATGGGGTCGGGGCCCTATAATTCACCCCTCCACTTT. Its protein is CASRPLTGMGSGPYNSPLHF.

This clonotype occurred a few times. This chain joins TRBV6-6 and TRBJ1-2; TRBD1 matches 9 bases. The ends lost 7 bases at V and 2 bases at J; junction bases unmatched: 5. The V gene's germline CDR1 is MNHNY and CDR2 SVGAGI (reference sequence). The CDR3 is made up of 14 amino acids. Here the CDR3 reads CASTRDRANYGYTF. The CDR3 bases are TGTGCCAGCACCCGGGACAGGGCCAACTATGGCTACACCTTC.

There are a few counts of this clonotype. Written as DNA, the CDR3 is TGTGCCAGCAGGACAGGGCGGGGTGAAAAACTGTTTTTT. Its protein product is CASRTGRGEKLFF. This chain links TRBV12-3 or TRBV12-4 with TRBJ1-4, with 7 bases fitting TRBD1. This CDR3 is built from 13 residues. Trimming took 6 bases from V and 7 from J; bases not matched to a gene: 5.

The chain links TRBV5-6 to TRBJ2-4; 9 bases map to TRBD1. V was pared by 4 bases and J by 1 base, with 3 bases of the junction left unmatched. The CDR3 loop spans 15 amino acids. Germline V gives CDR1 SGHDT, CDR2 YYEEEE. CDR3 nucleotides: TGTGCCAGCAGCCGGGACAGGGTGGCCAAAAACATTCAGTACTTC. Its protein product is CASSRDRVAKNIQYF.